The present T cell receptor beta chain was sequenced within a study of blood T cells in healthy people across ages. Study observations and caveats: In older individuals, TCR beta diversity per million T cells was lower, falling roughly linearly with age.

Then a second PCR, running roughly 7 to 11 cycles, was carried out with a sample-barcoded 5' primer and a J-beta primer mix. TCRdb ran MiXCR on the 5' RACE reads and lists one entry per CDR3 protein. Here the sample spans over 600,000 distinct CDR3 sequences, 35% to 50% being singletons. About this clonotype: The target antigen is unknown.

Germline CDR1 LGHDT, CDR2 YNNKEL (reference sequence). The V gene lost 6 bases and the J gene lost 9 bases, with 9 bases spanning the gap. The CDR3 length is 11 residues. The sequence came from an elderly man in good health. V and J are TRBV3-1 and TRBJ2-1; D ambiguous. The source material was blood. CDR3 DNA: TGTGCCAGCAGATTTAAAACTGAGCAGTTCTTC. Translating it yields CASRFKTEQFF.